The 20 T cell receptor beta chains listed next were all sequenced from one sample in a study of blood T cells in healthy people across ages. For the second PCR, which ran for 7 to 11 cycles, a sample-barcoded 5' primer and a J-beta primer mix were used. Each CDR3 protein is one row after TCRdb ran MiXCR on the 5' RACE reads. The sample shows about 1.1 million distinct CDR3 sequences, roughly two fifths of them seen only once. The sample taken for sequencing was blood. The receptors were sampled from a man aged 18 to 35 in good health.

The rearrangement joins TRBV20-1 to TRBJ1-1; D is possibly TRBD1 (6 bases). Between the trimmed V and J ends, which lost 6 bases and 2 bases, there was a span of 13 bases. The CDR3 length is 13 residues. CDR1 DFQATT and CDR2 SNEGSKA come from the germline V gene (reference sequence). For the CDR3, the DNA is TGCAGTGCACCCGGGACACCAAACACTGAAGCTTTCTTT. It codes for CSAPGTPNTEAFF.

The chain has TRBV29-1 and TRBJ2-1; tentatively, D is TRBD2 (6 bases). CDR1 and CDR2 from the germline V gene are SQVTM and ANQGSEA. The CDR3 length is 16 residues. V was shortened by 0 bases and J by 4 bases, with 16 bases between the two germline ends. The CDR3 region has the DNA TGCAGCGTTGAAGATAGGACTAACGGTGTTTACAATGAGCAGTTCTTC. It codes for CSVEDRTNGVYNEQFF.

The V and J genes are TRBV7-2 and TRBJ2-1, with a weak D call TRBD1 (5 bases). The CDR3 extends over 18 amino acids. The germline V gene encodes CDR1 SGHTA and CDR2 FQGNSA. Deletions cut 2 bases from V and 4 bases from J, with 21 bases between. CDR3 nucleotides: TGTGCCAGCAGCTTACGGAGCAGGGATATTTCTCAATACAATGAGCAGTTCTTC. This sequence encodes CASSLRSRDISQYNEQFF.

V usage is TRBV21-1 and J usage is TRBJ1-1. TRBV21-1 is a pseudogene segment. The CDR3 has 15 amino acids. CDR3: CASSKVRQANGEAFF. CDR3 sequence (DNA): TGTGCCAGCAGCAAAGTCAGGCAGGCAAACGGAGAAGCTTTCTTT.

V gene TRBV12-3 or TRBV12-4 combines with J gene TRBJ2-2; D is possibly TRBD2 (6 bases). The CDR3 is made up of 14 amino acids. Trimming cost V 8 bases and J 2 bases, with 12 bases left between them. The CDR3 reads CASLTGTNTGELFF. The CDR3 region has the DNA TGTGCCAGCTTGACCGGGACTAACACCGGGGAGCTGTTTTTT.

The chain carries TRBV7-6 and TRBJ2-3; D ambiguous. The V end was cut by 4 bases, the J end by 8 bases, with 10 bases between. The length of the CDR3 is 12 residues. Germline lookup yields CDR1 SGHVS and CDR2 FNYEAQ. This chain's CDR3 is CASSSRHGTQYF. DNA for the CDR3: TGTGCCAGCAGCTCACGACATGGTACGCAGTATTTT.

The J gene is TRBJ2-3, the V gene TRBV6-2 or TRBV6-3; D remains unclear. Germline CDR1 MNHEY, CDR2 SVGEGT. The V end lost 2 bases, the J end lost 4 bases, and 16 bases lay between the germline ends. The CDR3 sequence is 16 residues long. In nucleotides, the CDR3 is TGTGCCAGCAGTTACGCCGACGATGTGGGTCCAGATACGCAGTATTTT. Its protein is CASSYADDVGPDTQYF.

This clonotype has only a few counts. The J gene is TRBJ1-1, the V gene TRBV27; tentative D call: TRBD1 (5 bases). The CDR3 spans 16 residues. Trimming pared 3 bases from V and 4 bases from J, leaving 18 bases between. Germline assignment: CDR1 MNHEY and CDR2 SMNVEV (reference sequence). For the CDR3, the DNA is TGTGCCAGCAGTTTCACACGGGGGTTAGTGGCCACTGAAGCTTTCTTT. It translates to CASSFTRGLVATEAFF.

This clonotype was recorded at least ten times. The chain recombines TRBV20-1 with TRBJ2-5; unclear D gene. V was shortened by 6 bases and J by 2 bases, with 16 bases between the two germline ends. The CDR3 extends over 14 amino acids. Germline-derived CDR1 and CDR2 are DFQATT and SNEGSKA (reference sequence). The CDR3 sequence: CSAVGLPSQETQYF. CDR3 DNA: TGCAGTGCGGTCGGCCTACCCTCTCAAGAGACCCAGTACTTC.

A few counts support this clonotype. V usage is TRBV29-1 and J usage is TRBJ2-3; no clear D gene. Deletions cut 2 bases from V and 0 bases from J, with 12 bases between. The germline CDR1 and CDR2 sequences are SQVTM and ANQGSEA. This CDR3 spans 15 amino acids. The CDR3 sequence: CSVELTAHSTDTQYF. The CDR3 bases are TGCAGCGTTGAACTTACGGCCCATAGCACAGATACGCAGTATTTT.

The gene calls are TRBV7-3 and TRBJ2-1; 9 positions agree with TRBD1. V dropped 6 bases and J dropped 4; count of bases not matched to a gene: 7. Germline CDR1 SGHTA, CDR2 FQGTGA. The CDR3 contains 15 residues. CDR3 DNA: TGTGCCAGCAGAGCGGACAGGGGAACTTACAATGAGCAGTTCTTC. It specifies CASRADRGTYNEQFF.

This rearrangement joins TRBV7-9 to TRBJ1-1; a weak D match, TRBD1 (6 bases). This CDR3 spans 16 amino acids. Per the germline V gene, CDR1 is SEHNR and CDR2 is FQNEAQ (reference sequence). Trimming left V 5 bases short and J 4 bases short, with 20 bases between. The CDR3 here is CASSPEAGGLRTEAFF. The CDR3 region has the DNA TGTGCCAGCAGCCCCGAAGCCGGGGGGCTTCGCACTGAAGCTTTCTTT.

V gene TRBV5-6 combines with J gene TRBJ2-7; TRBD1 agrees at 9 bases. The CDR3 is made up of 14 amino acids. V lost 4 bases and J lost 2; bases outside the gene matches: 4. Germline assignment: CDR1 SGHDT and CDR2 YYEEEE. The DNA for the CDR3 is TGTGCCAGCAGCGGGACAGGGAATACCTACGAGCAGTACTTC. Encoded protein: CASSGTGNTYEQYF. Full variable domain (outside the CDR3, taken from reference TRBV5-6 and TRBJ2-7): DAGVTQSPTHLIKTRGQQVTLRCSPKSGHDTVSWYQQALGQGPQFIFQYYEEEERQRGNFPDRFSGHQFPNYSSELNVNALLLGDSALYLCASSGTGNTYEQYFGPGTRLTVT.

CDR3 sequence: CASSHLRDSNIEAFF. The CDR3 nucleotides are TGTGCCAGCAGTCACCTCCGGGACAGCAATATTGAAGCTTTCTTT. The V gene is TRBV6-6, the J gene TRBJ1-1, with TRBD1 identical over 7 bases. The junction had 13 bases not matched to a gene; V was cut back by 5 bases and J by 7 bases. This CDR3 has 15 residues. Germline V gives CDR1 MNHNY, CDR2 SVGAGI (reference sequence).

This sequence joins TRBV7-9 and TRBJ1-2; a weak D match, TRBD1 (6 bases). The CDR3 runs to 14 residues. V dropped 1 base and J dropped 3 bases, with 9 bases sitting between them. The V gene's germline CDR1 is SEHNR and CDR2 FQNEAQ (reference sequence). Here the CDR3 reads CASSLGEGDYGYTF. The CDR3 bases are TGTGCCAGCAGCTTAGGGGAGGGGGACTATGGCTACACCTTC.

The rearrangement uses TRBV18 and TRBJ1-5; D not certain. Trimming shortened V by 5 bases and J by 5 bases, and 10 bases separated the two germline ends. CDR1 is KGHSH, CDR2 LQKENI, per germline. There are 13 residues in the CDR3. The CDR3 reads CASSSESDQPQHF. The CDR3 DNA reads as TGTGCCAGCTCAAGCGAAAGCGATCAGCCCCAGCATTTT.

The gene calls are TRBV6-6 and TRBJ2-4; weak D call: TRBD2 (5 bases). With the DNA end fitting TRBJ2-5 better, the J assignment may be wrong. Germline V gene sequence: CDR1 MNHNY, CDR2 SVGAGI (reference sequence). The CDR3 length is 16 residues. The CDR3 loop reads CASRRNQLYGEETQYF. In nucleotides, the CDR3 is TGTGCCAGCAGGAGAAACCAGTTGTACGGGGAAGAGACCCAGTACTTC.

The chain has TRBV21-1 and TRBJ2-4; the table's D call TRBD1 went unverified against the DNA. TRBV21-1 is a documented pseudogene. The CDR3 runs to 15 residues. The CDR3 here is CASSKGVRERNIQYF. In DNA form, the CDR3 reads TGTGCCAGCAGCAAAGGCGTCAGGGAGAGAAACATTCAGTACTTC.

The CDR3 region is CAISDRDSGSSPLHF. The CDR3 DNA sequence: TGTGCCATCAGCGACCGGGACAGCGGAAGTTCACCCCTCCACTTT. This chain joins TRBV10-3 and TRBJ1-6; 7 nucleotides line up with TRBD1. The CDR3 totals 15 residues. Trimming at V came to 6 bases and at J to 9 bases, leaving 11 bases not matched to a gene. Per the germline V gene, CDR1 is ENHRY and CDR2 is SYGVKD.

This clonotype was picked up a small number of times. The rearrangement uses TRBV7-2 and TRBJ2-7, with D possibly being TRBD2 (6 bases). Trimming took 5 bases from V and 3 from J, leaving 14 bases between them. This CDR3 contains 14 residues. CDR1 is SGHTA and CDR2 is FQGNSA in the germline V gene. CDR3 nucleotide sequence: TGTGCCAGCAGCCAGAGGGGACTCTTCTACGAGCAGTACTTC. This translates into CASSQRGLFYEQYF.